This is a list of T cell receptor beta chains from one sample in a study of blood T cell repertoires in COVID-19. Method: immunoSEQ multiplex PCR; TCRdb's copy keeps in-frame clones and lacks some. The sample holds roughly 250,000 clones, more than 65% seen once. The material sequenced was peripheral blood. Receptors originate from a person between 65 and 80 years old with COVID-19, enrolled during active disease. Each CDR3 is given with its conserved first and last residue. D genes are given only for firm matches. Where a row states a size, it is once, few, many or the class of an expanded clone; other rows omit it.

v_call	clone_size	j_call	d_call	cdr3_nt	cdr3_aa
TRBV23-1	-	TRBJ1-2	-	TGCGCCAGCAGGTGGACATACCTTTATGGCTACACCTTC	CASRWTYLYGYTF
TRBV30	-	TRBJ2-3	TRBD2	TGTGCCTGGGGGAGAAGCGGGAGCGCAGATACGCAGTATTTT	CAWGRSGSADTQYF
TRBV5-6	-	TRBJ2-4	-	TGTGCCAGCAGCTTGGGAGACACCCGTTTAGCCAAAAACATTCAGTACTTC	CASSLGDTRLAKNIQYF
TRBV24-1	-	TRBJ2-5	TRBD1	TGTGCCACCAGTGATCGAGGGACAGAAGGAAAAGAGACCCAGTACTTC	CATSDRGTEGKETQYF
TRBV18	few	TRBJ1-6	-	TGTGCCAGCTCACCAGGGCAGGGGCTGCATTCACCCCTCCACTTT	CASSPGQGLHSPLHF
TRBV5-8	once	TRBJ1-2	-	TGTGCCAGCAGCCCCCGGTTCCCGAACTATGGCTACACCTTC	CASSPRFPNYGYTF
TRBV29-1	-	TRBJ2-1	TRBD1	TGCAGCGTTGGGACAGGGGACAATGAGCAGTTCTTC	CSVGTGDNEQFF
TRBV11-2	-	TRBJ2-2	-	TGTGCCAGCAGCTTACCGGACAGGAACACCGGGGAGCTGTTTTTT	CASSLPDRNTGELFF
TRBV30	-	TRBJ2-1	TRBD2	TGTGCCTCCACCGGGGGGGGACACTTCTTC	CASTGGGHFF
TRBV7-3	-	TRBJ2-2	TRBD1	TGTGCCACCTCCTCCGGGACAGGGGGATCCGGGGAGCTGTTTTTT	CATSSGTGGSGELFF
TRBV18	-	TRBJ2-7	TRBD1	TGTGCCAGCTCACCAGGGTCGGGACAGGGGAAACCCTACGAGCAGTACTTC	CASSPGSGQGKPYEQYF
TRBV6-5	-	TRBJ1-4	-	TGTGCCAGCAGGAGGGCGAACAAAGAAAAACTGTTTTTT	CASRRANKEKLFF
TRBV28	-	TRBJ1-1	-	TGTGCCAGCAGTTTGGAGGGAAGGCCTAAAGCTTTCTTT	CASSLEGRPKAFF
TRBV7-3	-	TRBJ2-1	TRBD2	TGTGCCAGCAGCTTTATGACGTCCGGGAGCGGGGTGTACAATGAGCAGTTCTTC	CASSFMTSGSGVYNEQFF
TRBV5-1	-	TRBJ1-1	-	TGCGCCAGCAGCTTACCAGACTTGAACACTGAAGCTTTCTTT	CASSLPDLNTEAFF
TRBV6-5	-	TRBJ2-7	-	TGTGCCAGCAGTTACCCGTCAGGGCATGCTGGCGAGCAGTACTTC	CASSYPSGHAGEQYF
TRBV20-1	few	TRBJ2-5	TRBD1	TGCAGTGCTAGTGTGACCGGGACAGCACAAGAGACCCAGTACTTC	CSASVTGTAQETQYF
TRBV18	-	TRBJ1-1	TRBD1	TGTGCCAGCTCACCGCCAGGGGGCGCTGAAGCTTTCTTT	CASSPPGGAEAFF
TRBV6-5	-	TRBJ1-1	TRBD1	TGTGCCAGCAGTCCAACAGGGGTCGCCACTGAAGCTTTCTTT	CASSPTGVATEAFF
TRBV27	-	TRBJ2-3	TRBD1	TGTGCCAGCAGTATCCTTGGGACAGGGCTCTCAGATACGCAGTATTTT	CASSILGTGLSDTQYF
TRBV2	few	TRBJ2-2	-	TGTGCCCGCTGGGACTGGCGAAACACCGGGGAGCTGTTTTTT	CARWDWRNTGELFF
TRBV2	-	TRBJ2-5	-	TGTGCCAGCAGAGGCCCTATCAGGGAAGAGACCCAGTACTTC	CASRGPIREETQYF
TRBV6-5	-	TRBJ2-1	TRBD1	TGTGCCAGCAGACCCGACAGGGATACCTACAATGAGCAGTTCTTC	CASRPDRDTYNEQFF
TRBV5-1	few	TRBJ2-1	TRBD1	TGCGCCAGCAGCACGGGACAGGGGACCTCGGACGAGCAGTTCTTC	CASSTGQGTSDEQFF
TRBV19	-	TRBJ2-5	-	TGTGCCAGTAGTGTTGGACAGCGCCAAGAGACCCAGTACTTC	CASSVGQRQETQYF
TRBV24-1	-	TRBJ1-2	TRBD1	TGTGCCACCAGTGATCCCGCGGGGACAGGGCCGGGCTACACCTTC	CATSDPAGTGPGYTF
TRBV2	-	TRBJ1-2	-	TGTGCCAGCAGTGATCCCTTCTATGGCTACACCTTC	CASSDPFYGYTF
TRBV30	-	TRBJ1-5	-	TGTGCCTGGGAGACAGGTCCAAATCAGCCCCAGCATTTT	CAWETGPNQPQHF
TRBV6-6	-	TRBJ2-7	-	TGTGCCAGCAGTTACCCCGCCGGTCAGCGCGAGCAGTACTTC	CASSYPAGQREQYF
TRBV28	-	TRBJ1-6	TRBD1	TGTGCCAGCAGTTCGGGACAGTTTAATTCACCCCTCCACTTT	CASSSGQFNSPLHF
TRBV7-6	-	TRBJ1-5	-	TGTGCCAGCAGCCCCGGGAAAGATCAGCCCCAGCATTTT	CASSPGKDQPQHF
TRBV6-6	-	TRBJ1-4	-	TGTGCCAGCAGTCACAGGAATGAAAAACTGTTTTTT	CASSHRNEKLFF
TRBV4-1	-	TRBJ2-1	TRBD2	TGCGCCAGCAGCCAATCATTTAGCGGGAGAGGGGGCAATGAGCAGTTCTTC	CASSQSFSGRGGNEQFF
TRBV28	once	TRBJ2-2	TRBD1	TGTGCCAGCAGTTTGAATATTGGGACAGGGCATGCCGGGGAGCTGTTTTTT	CASSLNIGTGHAGELFF
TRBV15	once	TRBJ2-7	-	TGTGCCACCAGCGTAGACAGGAGCTCCTACGAGCAGTACTTC	CATSVDRSSYEQYF
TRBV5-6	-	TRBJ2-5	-	TGTGCCAGCAGCCCGTACAGCAACCAAGAGACCCAGTACTTC	CASSPYSNQETQYF
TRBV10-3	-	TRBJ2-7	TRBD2	TGTGCCACCCGACTAGCGGGGGGCTCCTACGAGCAGTACTTC	CATRLAGGSYEQYF
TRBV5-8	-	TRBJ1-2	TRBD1	TGTGCCAGCAGCTTGCGACAGGGCTCCTCCTATGGCTACACCTTC	CASSLRQGSSYGYTF
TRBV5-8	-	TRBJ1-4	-	TGTGCCAGCAGCTTTTTACCGGTGGCAACTAATGAAAAACTGTTTTTT	CASSFLPVATNEKLFF
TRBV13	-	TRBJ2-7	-	TGTGCCAGCAGCTTGGCCCGGACAAAGAGCTACGAGCAGTACTTC	CASSLARTKSYEQYF
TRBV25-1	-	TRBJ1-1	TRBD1	TGTGCCAGCAGCCCCGGACAGGGCCCGATCAGGGAAGCTTTCTTT	CASSPGQGPIREAFF
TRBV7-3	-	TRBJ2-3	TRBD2	TGTGCCAGCAGCTTGAGCGGGGGGCCGGGTGATACGCAGTATTTT	CASSLSGGPGDTQYF
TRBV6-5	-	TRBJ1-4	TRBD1	TGTGCCAGCAGTTCCGGACAGGGCCCTAATGAAAAACTGTTTTTT	CASSSGQGPNEKLFF
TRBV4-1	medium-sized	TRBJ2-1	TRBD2	TGCGCCAGCAGCCAAGATCGTTTTATGGCGGGGGTCTACAATGAGCAGTTCTTC	CASSQDRFMAGVYNEQFF
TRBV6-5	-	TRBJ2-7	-	TGTGCCAGCAGTTACGCGTTGAGCTCCTACGAGCAGTACTTC	CASSYALSSYEQYF
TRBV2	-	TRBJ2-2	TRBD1	TGTGCCAGCAGAAACAGGGGGTACACCGGGGAGCTGTTTTTT	CASRNRGYTGELFF
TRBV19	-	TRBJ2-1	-	TGTGCCAGTAGTATCTCGTCCGGAGGTCGAAACAATGAGCAGTTCTTC	CASSISSGGRNNEQFF
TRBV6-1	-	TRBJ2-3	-	TGTGCCAGCAGTGACATGACAGATACGCAGTATTTT	CASSDMTDTQYF
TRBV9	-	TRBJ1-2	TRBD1	TGTGCCAGCAGCGTAGTGGGGACAGGGGTCGATGGCTACACCTTC	CASSVVGTGVDGYTF
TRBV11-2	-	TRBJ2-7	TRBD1	TGTGCCAGCACCTGGGACAGGGGGCCTTACGAGCAGTACTTC	CASTWDRGPYEQYF
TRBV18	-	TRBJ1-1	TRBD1	TGTGCCAGCTCACCCAAATCAGGGGGCGCGGGCACTGAAGCTTTCTTT	CASSPKSGGAGTEAFF
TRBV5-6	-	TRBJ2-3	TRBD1	TGTGCCAGCAGCTTGGTGAACAGGGGTGTGGATACGCAGTATTTT	CASSLVNRGVDTQYF